Following are 27 T cell receptor beta chains from one sample sequenced in a study of T cell responses to AZD1222 COVID-19 vaccine (dated by TCRdb to about 2021). Explained via the paper, the time point label denotes: baseline before first vaccination. Read against the paper, the sample's treatment or condition label means: meningococcal conjugate vaccine given as trial control. The library was obtained by the immunoSEQ multiplex PCR assay. In TCRdb, the immuneACCESS table is reduced to in-frame sequences with V and J assigned. These tables do not hold every clone; where another copy was compared, an unresolved V gene accounts for under half, and the others remain unexplained. In this sample the table shows 80,000 or so clones, roughly 86% of which occur a single time. In total, the top ten clones hold about 5% of the sample. The input for sequencing was peripheral blood, taken on day 0 of MenACWY control vaccination. The source is an adult in good health.

The J gene is TRBJ1-1, the V gene TRBV5-6, with a weak D call TRBD1 (5 bases). V lost 2 bases to trimming and J lost 4 bases, with 9 bases between them. This CDR3 is built from 13 residues. CDR1 and CDR2 from the germline V gene are SGHDT and YYEEEE. As DNA, the CDR3 is TGTGCCAGCAGCTTTGGGGGTGTCACTGAAGCTTTCTTT. Translation: CASSFGGVTEAFF.

The rearrangement uses TRBV19 and TRBJ2-3; TRBD1 agrees at 7 bases. CDR1 and CDR2 (germline): LNHDA, SQIVND (reference sequence). The CDR3 has 15 amino acids. The trim removed 7 bases at V and 2 bases at J, leaving 9 bases unmatched. CDR3 in DNA: TGTGCCAGTACAAACCGGGACAGCGTCACAGATACGCAGTATTTT. Amino acids: CASTNRDSVTDTQYF.

In regard to this clone: The junction and the germline gene differ at one end; a read error may be behind it. The genes are TRBV6-2 or TRBV6-3 and TRBJ1-2; maybe TRBD1 (6 bases). This CDR3 spans 13 amino acids. Germline values: CDR1 MNHEY, CDR2 SVGEGT. As DNA, the CDR3 is TGTGCCAGCAGTGATACAGGGAACTATGGCTACATCTTC. It encodes CASSDTGNYGYIF.

J is TRBJ2-2 and V is TRBV27; either TRBD1 or TRBD2 may supply D (6 bases each). Germline values: CDR1 MNHEY, CDR2 SMNVEV (reference sequence). The CDR3 sequence is 16 residues long. Trimming pared 3 bases from V and 5 bases from J, leaving 16 bases between. Here the CDR3 reads CASSLGRGAVTGELFF. CDR3 coding DNA: TGTGCCAGCAGTTTGGGAAGGGGGGCGGTTACCGGGGAGCTGTTTTTT.

This clone was detected only once. The J gene is TRBJ1-1, the V gene TRBV6-5; D ambiguous. The CDR3 consists of 14 residues. Germline assignment: CDR1 MNHEY and CDR2 SVGAGI. The V end lost 2 bases, the J end lost 1 base, and 8 bases lay between the germline ends. The CDR3 DNA follows: TGTGCCAGCAGTTACCCGGGCCCGAACACTGAAGCTTTCTTT. Its translation is CASSYPGPNTEAFF.

This clone showed up just once. The chain joins TRBV6-5 to TRBJ2-1; D is ambiguous. The CDR3 extends over 15 amino acids. CDR1 MNHEY and CDR2 SVGAGI come from the germline V gene. With 5 bases removed from V and 0 bases from J, the gap between germline ends came to 11 bases. The CDR3: CASSPDRSSYNEQFF. CDR3 in DNA: TGTGCCAGCAGTCCCGACCGCAGCTCCTACAATGAGCAGTTCTTC.

The chain employs TRBV5-4 and TRBJ1-1, with 8 bases aligning to TRBD1. V was clipped by 4 bases and J by 5 bases; unmatched bases: 7. Looked up from germline, CDR1 is SGHNT and CDR2 is YYREEE (reference sequence). The CDR3 consists of 14 residues. The CDR3 coding sequence is TGTGCCAGCAGCAAAGACAGGGGAAAGACTGAAGCTTTCTTT. Translating it yields CASSKDRGKTEAFF.

The rearrangement links TRBV9 to TRBJ1-4, with 9 bases matching TRBD1. The CDR3 contains 17 residues. Germline V gene data show CDR1 as SGDLS and CDR2 as YYNGEE. V was pared by 3 bases and J by 4 bases, with 10 bases of the junction left unmatched. CDR3 nucleotides: TGTGCCAGCAGCGCCGGGACAGGGACGCCTAGTAATGAAAAACTGTTTTTT. It translates to CASSAGTGTPSNEKLFF.

The chain uses TRBV5-6 and TRBJ1-1, with a possible D match to TRBD1 (6 bases). Trimming shortened V by 4 bases and J by 11 bases, and 15 bases separated the two germline ends. Germline V gene data show CDR1 as SGHDT and CDR2 as YYEEEE. The CDR3 length is 12 residues. CDR3 sequence: CASSTGQWEAFF. The CDR3 DNA follows: TGTGCCAGCAGCACAGGACAGTGGGAGGCTTTCTTT.

The J gene is TRBJ2-7, the V gene TRBV11-2; D is unclear. CDR3 length equals 15 residues. V lost 0 bases to trimming and J lost 0 bases, with 9 bases between them. CDR1 is SGHAT, CDR2 FQNNGV, per germline. CDR3 amino acids: CASSLDLTSSYEQYF. CDR3 nucleotide sequence: TGTGCCAGCAGCTTAGATCTGACCTCCTCCTACGAGCAGTACTTC.

The chain uses TRBV6-4 and TRBJ1-5, with unresolved D. CDR3 length equals 13 residues. Germline assignment: CDR1 MRHNA and CDR2 SNTAGT. The V gene lost 4 bases and the J gene lost 3 bases, with 7 bases spanning the gap. The CDR3 DNA reads as TGTGCCAGCAGTGCAACAGCCAATCAGCCCCAGCATTTT. Its protein product is CASSATANQPQHF.

The V gene is TRBV19, the J gene TRBJ2-6; D remains ambiguous. Looked up from germline, CDR1 is LNHDA and CDR2 is SQIVND (reference sequence). V was clipped by 4 bases and J by 4 bases, with 11 bases between them. CDR3 length: 15 amino acids. CDR3 in DNA: TGTGCCAGTAGTACCCCCAGTTCGGGGGCCAACGTCCTGACTTTC. This encodes CASSTPSSGANVLTF. The variable domain in full, with the rest retrieved from reference TRBV19 and TRBJ2-6, is DGGITQSPKYLFRKEGQNVTLSCEQNLNHDAMYWYRQDPGQGLRLIYYSQIVNDFQKGDIAEGYSVSREKKESFPLTVTSAQKNPTAFYLCASSTPSSGANVLTFGAGSRLTVL.

V is TRBV7-2 and J is TRBJ2-7; D is tentatively TRBD1 or TRBD2 (7 bases each). Germline-derived CDR1 and CDR2 are SGHTA and FQGNSA. This CDR3 comprises 13 residues. V was trimmed by 8 bases and J by 4 bases, leaving 15 bases between them. CDR3: CASGEGARYEQYF. CDR3 sequence (DNA): TGTGCCAGCGGGGAGGGGGCGCGATACGAGCAGTACTTC.

The chain joins TRBV5-4 to TRBJ2-7; D might be TRBD1 or TRBD2, each matching 6 bases. Germline CDR1 reads SGHNT; CDR2 reads YYREEE (reference sequence). This CDR3 comprises 14 residues. V was clipped by 0 bases and J by 1 base, with 8 bases between them. This CDR3 reads CASSLEGGSYEQYF. The CDR3 coding sequence is TGTGCCAGCAGCTTGGAGGGGGGATCCTACGAGCAGTACTTC.

V gene TRBV28 combines with J gene TRBJ1-5, with D unclear. Germline-derived CDR1 and CDR2 are MDHEN and SYDVKM. V lost 3 bases and J 8 bases, leaving 17 bases between the germline ends. The CDR3 contains 15 residues. This CDR3 is CASSFGQIQSKPQHF. The CDR3 DNA reads as TGTGCCAGCAGTTTTGGGCAGATTCAATCAAAGCCCCAGCATTTT. The whole variable domain, filled in from reference TRBV28 and TRBJ1-5, reads DVKVTQSSRYLVKRTGEKVFLECVQDMDHENMFWYRQDPGLGLRLIYFSYDVKMKEKGDIPEGYSVSREKKERFSLILESASTNQTSMYLCASSFGQIQSKPQHFGDGTRLSIL.

The rearrangement uses TRBV24-1 and TRBJ2-1; perhaps TRBD2 as D (5 bases). Trimming removed 0 bases from V and 0 bases from J, with 8 bases in between. CDR1 KGHDR and CDR2 SFDVKD come from the germline V gene. The CDR3 is made up of 16 amino acids. In DNA form, the CDR3 reads TGTGCCACCAGTGATTTGGAGGGTCCCTCCTACAATGAGCAGTTCTTC. This translates into CATSDLEGPSYNEQFF.

The chain recombines TRBV9 with TRBJ2-5; 7 bases are a match to TRBD2. Germline values: CDR1 SGDLS, CDR2 YYNGEE. V trimming: 5 bases; J trimming: 3 bases; junction bases outside the gene matches: 13. The CDR3 has 16 residues. DNA for the CDR3: TGTGCCAGCAGTTGGGGGGAAAGCGGGGCGAAAGAGACCCAGTACTTC. Encoded protein: CASSWGESGAKETQYF. The whole variable domain, filled in from reference TRBV9 and TRBJ2-5, reads DSGVTQTPKHLITATGQRVTLRCSPRSGDLSVYWYQQSLDQGLQFLIQYYNGEERAKGNILERFSAQQFPDLHSELNLSSLELGDSALYFCASSWGESGAKETQYFGPGTRLLVL.

CDR3 amino acids: CASRRGTDYLYGYTF. The CDR3 DNA reads TGTGCCAGCAGGCGAGGAACAGACTACCTTTATGGCTACACCTTC. J is TRBJ1-2 and V is TRBV7-9; D is unresolved. V was clipped by 6 bases and J by 5 bases, with 19 bases between them. This CDR3 is built from 15 residues. Germline CDR1 SEHNR, CDR2 FQNEAQ (reference sequence).

The chain carries TRBV12-3 or TRBV12-4 and TRBJ2-5; D tentatively fits TRBD1 or TRBD2 (5 bases each). The V end lost 8 bases, the J end lost 4 bases, and 11 bases lay between the germline ends. This CDR3 has 12 amino acids. This CDR3 is CASARGLETQYF. The CDR3 DNA reads as TGTGCCAGCGCGAGGGGATTAGAGACCCAGTACTTC.

This clone was counted once. The J gene is TRBJ1-2, the V gene TRBV24-1, with D possibly matching TRBD1 (5 bases). Per germline, CDR1 KGHDR and CDR2 SFDVKD. The CDR3 consists of 15 residues. V was trimmed by 5 bases and J by 5 bases, leaving 17 bases between them. CDR3 nucleotides: TGTGCCACCAGTGCAGGCGGGACCCAAATATATGGCTACACCTTC. Its protein product is CATSAGGTQIYGYTF.

This chain uses TRBV4-1 with TRBJ1-5, with D maybe TRBD1 (5 bases). V was shortened by 0 bases and J by 2 bases, with 17 bases between the two germline ends. This CDR3 spans 18 amino acids. Germline V gives CDR1 MGHRA, CDR2 YSYEKL. CDR3 DNA sequence: TGCGCCAGCAGCCAAGAGCAGGGAATGGGATATGGCAATCAGCCCCAGCATTTT. It translates to CASSQEQGMGYGNQPQHF.

The chain joins TRBV27 to TRBJ2-7, with TRBD1 matching over 7 bases. There are 13 residues in the CDR3. Germline values: CDR1 MNHEY, CDR2 SMNVEV (reference sequence). V dropped 8 bases and J dropped 3; count of bases not matched to a gene: 7. The CDR3 here is CASGNRGRYEQYF. The CDR3 bases are TGTGCCAGCGGGAACAGGGGACGCTACGAGCAGTACTTC.

The rearrangement links TRBV12-3 or TRBV12-4 to TRBJ2-5; D remains ambiguous. This CDR3 is built from 12 residues. V lost 6 bases, J lost 4 bases, and 9 bases lay in between. CDR3 sequence: CASRNLAETQYF. The DNA of the CDR3 is TGTGCCAGCAGAAATCTCGCAGAGACCCAGTACTTC.

The V call is TRBV7-9, the J call TRBJ1-1; D unresolved. This CDR3 is 12 amino acids long. Germline V lookup: CDR1 SEHNR, CDR2 FQNEAQ (reference sequence). Trimming left V 4 bases short and J 4 bases short, with 7 bases between. The CDR3 protein is CASSYSGTEAFF. DNA of the CDR3: TGTGCCAGCAGCTACAGCGGCACTGAAGCTTTCTTT.

This clone was observed a handful of times. The chain combines TRBV6-2 or TRBV6-3 with TRBJ2-2, with D unclear. Trimming shortened V by 5 bases and J by 4 bases, and 20 bases separated the two germline ends. This CDR3 is built from 17 residues. Looked up from germline, CDR1 is MNHEY and CDR2 is SVGEGT. The CDR3 DNA follows: TGTGCCAGCAGTCCCTCAACAAGAAGACGTACCACCGGGGAGCTGTTTTTT. Translating it yields CASSPSTRRRTTGELFF.

This clone was found once. The chain recombines TRBV19 with TRBJ2-5; no definite D call. V was trimmed by 4 bases and J by 2 bases, leaving 5 bases between them. Germline values: CDR1 LNHDA, CDR2 SQIVND (reference sequence). The CDR3 loop spans 12 amino acids. CDR3 DNA: TGTGCCAGTAGTAATTTGCAAGAGACCCAGTACTTC. Residues: CASSNLQETQYF. Supplemented by reference TRBV19 and TRBJ2-5, the full variable domain reads DGGITQSPKYLFRKEGQNVTLSCEQNLNHDAMYWYRQDPGQGLRLIYYSQIVNDFQKGDIAEGYSVSREKKESFPLTVTSAQKNPTAFYLCASSNLQETQYFGPGTRLLVL.

The chain joins TRBV10-3 to TRBJ2-1, with D tentatively TRBD2 (5 bases). Germline CDR1 and CDR2: ENHRY and SYGVKD. Trimming took 4 bases from V and 5 from J, leaving 12 bases between them. This CDR3 is built from 14 residues. In DNA form, the CDR3 reads TGTGCCATCAGTGGGGGATCCGGGAACAATGAGCAGTTCTTC. This gives the protein CAISGGSGNNEQFF.